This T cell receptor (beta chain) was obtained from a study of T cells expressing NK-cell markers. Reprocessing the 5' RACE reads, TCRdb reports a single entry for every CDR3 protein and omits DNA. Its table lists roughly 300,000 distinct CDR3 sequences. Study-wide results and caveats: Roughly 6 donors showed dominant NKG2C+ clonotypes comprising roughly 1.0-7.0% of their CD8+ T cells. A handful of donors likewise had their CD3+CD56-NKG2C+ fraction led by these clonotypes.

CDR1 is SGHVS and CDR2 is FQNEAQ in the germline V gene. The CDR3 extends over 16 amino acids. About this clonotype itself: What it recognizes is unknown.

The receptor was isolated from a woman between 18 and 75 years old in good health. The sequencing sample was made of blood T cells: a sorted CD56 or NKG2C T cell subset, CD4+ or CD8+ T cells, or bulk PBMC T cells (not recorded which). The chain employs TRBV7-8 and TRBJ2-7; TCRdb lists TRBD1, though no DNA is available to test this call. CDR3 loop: CASSKGWRTDSYEQYF. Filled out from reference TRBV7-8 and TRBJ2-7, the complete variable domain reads GAGVSQSPRYKVAKRGQDVALRCDPISGHVSLFWYQQALGQGPEFLTYFQNEAQLDKSGLPSDRFFAERPEGSVSTLKIQRTQQEDSAVYLCASSKGWRTDSYEQYFGPGTRLTVT.